This T cell receptor beta chain appears in the sequencing data of a study of CD8+CD57+ T cells in acquired aplastic anemia. Whole-study context: When averaged, DNA from sorted CD4+ and CD8+ cells came to 2.5 to 4 ug. Study outcomes and limitations: Patients and controls were not found to differ significantly in CD8+ Simpson's diversity. It was found that fewer than 35 CD8+ CDR3 sequences were shared between patients and controls.

Genomic DNA, serving as template, underwent TCR beta VDJ and CDR3 profiling. Via MiXCR, TCRdb re-called the reads, giving one row per CDR3 protein. The sample lists over 150,000 distinct CDR3 sequences; 50% to 65% were seen once. Sequencing involved patients with CD8+CD57+ cell expansion previously shown by flow cytometry. Therapy had not been given to patients before blood sampling. V shed 5 bases and J 0 bases; nucleotides not matched to a gene: 7. Germline assignment: CDR1 MNHEY and CDR2 SVGAGI. CDR3 length equals 15 residues. Comments on this clonotype: The target antigen is unknown.

Sequencing used sorted CD4+, CD8+, or CD8+CD57+ T cells (not recorded which) from PBMCs. The chain carries TRBV6-5 and TRBJ2-7; 7 bases match TRBD2. The source is a human donor with aplastic anemia. This CDR3 reads CASSRRGGASYEQYF. The CDR3, as DNA: TGTGCCAGCAGTCGCCGGGGAGGGGCCTCCTACGAGCAGTACTTC.